Below are 21 T cell receptor beta chains sequenced from a single sample in a study of shared clonotypes between healthy human individuals. Sequencing was performed with immunoSEQ multiplex PCR; in TCRdb, only in-frame clones are kept and a portion is missing. The sample yields 2 million to 2.5 million clones, roughly 93% seen once. Sequencing was done on a sample of naive CD4+ T cells from PBMCs. Documented subset: CD45RA+ positively selected. The receptors originated from a man aged 18 to 29 in good health. Some clones in this sample may be carry-over from other donors' samples.

The chain has TRBV28 and TRBJ1-2; D perhaps matches TRBD1 (6 bases). The germline V gene encodes CDR1 MDHEN and CDR2 SYDVKM. V lost 4 bases and J 5 bases, leaving 11 bases between the germline ends. The CDR3 runs 13 residues. The CDR3 sequence is CASSSNGQYGYTF. CDR3 DNA sequence: TGTGCCAGCAGTTCAAACGGACAGTATGGCTACACCTTC.

CDR3 protein: CASSSQGARQPQHF. The CDR3 nucleotides read TGTGCCAGCAGTTCACAGGGGGCGAGACAGCCCCAGCATTTT. V is TRBV6-6 and J is TRBJ1-5, with 9 bases lining up with TRBD1. The trim removed 4 bases at V and 7 bases at J, leaving 5 bases unmatched. The CDR3 runs 14 residues. The germline CDR1 and CDR2 sequences are MNHNY and SVGAGI (reference sequence).

On this clone: This specimen includes other DNA sequences encoding the same CDR3. The CDR3 loop is CASSLQGDQPQHF. Written as DNA, the CDR3 is TGTGCCAGCAGCTTGCAGGGGGATCAGCCCCAGCATTTT. The V gene is TRBV11-2, the J gene TRBJ1-5; 7 positions match TRBD1. CDR1 SGHAT and CDR2 FQNNGV come from the germline V gene. V shed 3 bases and J 5 bases; nucleotides not matched to a gene: 1. This CDR3 has 13 amino acids.

The chain combines TRBV5-4 with TRBJ2-5; D remains ambiguous. The V gene's germline CDR1 is SGHNT and CDR2 YYREEE (reference sequence). The V gene lost 5 bases and the J gene lost 1 base, with 12 bases spanning the gap. This CDR3 spans 14 amino acids. The CDR3 loop reads CASSYPGFQETQYF. CDR3 nucleotides: TGTGCCAGCAGTTATCCCGGTTTCCAAGAGACCCAGTACTTC. The complete variable domain, with remaining parts taken from reference TRBV5-4 and TRBJ2-5, reads ETGVTQSPTHLIKTRGQQVTLRCSSQSGHNTVSWYQQALGQGPQFIFQYYREEENGRGNFPPRFSGLQFPNYSSELNVNALELDDSALYLCASSYPGFQETQYFGPGTRLLVL.

Remarks on this clone: The identical CDR3 is also encoded by other nucleotide sequences in the sample. The genes are TRBV15 and TRBJ2-7; D call uncertain. V was pared by 0 bases and J by 2 bases, with 8 bases between. The CDR3 runs 14 residues. CDR1 and CDR2 from the germline V gene are LNHNV and YYDKDF (reference sequence). CDR3 amino acids: CATSRDVGPYEQYF. The CDR3 DNA is TGTGCCACCAGCAGAGATGTAGGGCCCTACGAGCAGTACTTC.

The V gene is TRBV4-3, the J gene TRBJ2-6; a possible D gene is TRBD1 (7 bases). The CDR3 consists of 20 residues. Trimming cost V 0 bases and J 8 bases, with 26 bases left between them. CDR1 LGHNA and CDR2 YSLEER come from the germline V gene. The CDR3 is CASSQEFRRGQKPWTNVLTF. In DNA, the CDR3 is TGCGCCAGCAGCCAAGAATTTCGGAGGGGGCAGAAACCATGGACCAACGTCCTGACTTTC.

The chain uses TRBV7-2 and TRBJ1-2; a possible D gene is TRBD1 (5 bases). The CDR3 has 14 residues. Trimming left V 6 bases short and J 2 bases short, with 13 bases between. CDR1 and CDR2 (germline): SGHTA, FQGNSA. The CDR3 sequence is CASRAGGGNYGYTF. DNA of the CDR3: TGTGCCAGCAGGGCCGGCGGGGGAAACTATGGCTACACCTTC.

The chain joins TRBV5-1 to TRBJ1-5; no definite D call. The CDR3 is 14 amino acids. Germline lookup yields CDR1 SGHRS and CDR2 YFSETQ. The germline V and J ends were trimmed by 0 bases and 5 bases, with 9 bases remaining between them. CDR3 amino acids: CASSLGDSYQPQHF. Here the CDR3 DNA reads TGCGCCAGCAGCTTGGGGGATAGTTATCAGCCCCAGCATTTT.

This chain joins TRBV7-3 and TRBJ1-1; D might be TRBD1 (5 bases). V was cut by 1 base and J by 4 bases, with 16 bases left in between. Germline CDR1 reads SGHTA; CDR2 reads FQGTGA. This CDR3 has 16 amino acids. The CDR3 bases are TGTGCCAGCAGCTTAAGGGTCGCGGGGCTGGGCACTGAAGCTTTCTTT. Its protein product is CASSLRVAGLGTEAFF. The whole variable domain, remainder taken from reference TRBV7-3 and TRBJ1-1, is GAGVSQTPSNKVTEKGKYVELRCDPISGHTALYWYRQSLGQGPEFLIYFQGTGAADDSGLPNDRFFAVRPEGSVSTLKIQRTERGDSAVYLCASSLRVAGLGTEAFFGQGTRLTVV.

This clone was observed once. This chain joins TRBV5-1 and TRBJ2-7; D possibly corresponds to TRBD1 (6 bases). The length of the CDR3 is 13 residues. Trimming cost V 5 bases and J 7 bases, with 16 bases left between them. Germline values: CDR1 SGHRS, CDR2 YFSETQ. The CDR3 reads CASRSGDNGEQYF. CDR3 DNA: TGCGCCAGCAGGTCAGGGGACAATGGAGAGCAGTACTTC.

V gene TRBV4-1 combines with J gene TRBJ2-3, with D perhaps matching TRBD1 (6 bases). The CDR3 length is 18 residues. Germline CDR1 MGHRA, CDR2 YSYEKL. V was trimmed by 0 bases and J by 2 bases, leaving 18 bases between them. The CDR3 protein is CASSQDRGRGYPTDTQYF. As DNA, the CDR3 is TGCGCCAGCAGCCAAGATCGTGGCAGGGGATACCCCACAGATACGCAGTATTTT.

This rearrangement joins TRBV27 to TRBJ2-1; D tentatively reads TRBD1 or TRBD2 (5 bases each). CDR3 length: 15 residues. The ends were cut back, 1 base at V and 2 bases at J, with 9 bases in the middle. From germline, CDR1 is MNHEY and CDR2 SMNVEV (reference sequence). The CDR3 here is CASSLFGAPYNEQFF. CDR3 coding DNA: TGTGCCAGCAGTTTATTCGGGGCTCCCTACAATGAGCAGTTCTTC.

This clone showed up just a few times. The chain recombines TRBV27 with TRBJ1-1, with unresolved D. V shed 4 bases and J shed 4 bases, with 13 bases lying between them. The germline V gene encodes CDR1 MNHEY and CDR2 SMNVEV (reference sequence). The CDR3 is made up of 14 amino acids. The CDR3: CASSSLVLGTEAFF. DNA of the CDR3: TGTGCCAGCAGTTCTCTGGTGTTGGGCACTGAAGCTTTCTTT.

This chain joins TRBV7-3 and TRBJ1-1; 8 bases match TRBD1. This CDR3 region has 12 residues. Germline assignment: CDR1 SGHTA and CDR2 FQGTGA. V lost 5 bases and J lost 11; bases outside the gene matches: 7. CDR3 sequence reads: CASSLDRGGAFF. The CDR3 DNA sequence: TGTGCCAGCAGCCTCGACAGGGGCGGCGCTTTCTTT.

As concerns this clone: Other DNA sequences within the sample encode an identical CDR3. The chain carries TRBV28 and TRBJ1-5; D ambiguous. The V gene's germline CDR1 is MDHEN and CDR2 SYDVKM. The V gene lost 6 bases and the J gene lost 0 bases, with 3 bases spanning the gap. The CDR3 totals 12 residues. The chain's CDR3 is CASRVSNQPQHF. DNA of the CDR3: TGTGCCAGCAGAGTTAGCAATCAGCCCCAGCATTTT.

In its sample, this clone was seen once. This chain connects TRBV6-1 to TRBJ2-7, with 9 bases lining up with TRBD1. Per germline, CDR1 MNHNS and CDR2 SASEGT. CDR3 length: 15 residues. The V gene end was trimmed by 6 bases and the J gene end by 7 bases; junction bases not matched to a gene: 13. CDR3 region: CASRPPGQGNTEQYF. CDR3 in DNA: TGTGCCAGCAGGCCCCCGGGACAGGGAAACACTGAGCAGTACTTC.

This chain uses TRBV28 with TRBJ1-5, with D perhaps TRBD1 (5 bases). This CDR3 has 16 amino acids. Trimming shortened V by 4 bases and J by 9 bases, and 22 bases separated the two germline ends. Germline CDR1 is MDHEN and CDR2 is SYDVKM. The CDR3 here is CASSSYRDPGYGPQHF. In nucleotides, the CDR3 is TGTGCCAGCAGTTCCTACCGGGACCCGGGGTATGGGCCCCAGCATTTT.

The chain links TRBV2 to TRBJ2-5, with D possibly being TRBD1 (6 bases). Per germline, CDR1 SNHLY and CDR2 FYNNEI. This CDR3 is built from 14 residues. V was trimmed by 6 bases and J by 4 bases, leaving 15 bases between them. The CDR3 sequence: CASSPTGPGETQYF. The DNA of the CDR3 is TGTGCCAGCAGCCCTACAGGGCCGGGAGAGACCCAGTACTTC.

This sequence joins TRBV5-1 and TRBJ2-2, with D unresolved. Per germline, CDR1 SGHRS and CDR2 YFSETQ. Trimming cost V 4 bases and J 3 bases, with 16 bases left between them. The CDR3 has 16 amino acids. The DNA for the CDR3 is TGCGCCAGCAGCCGAATTTCTACTTCAGACACCGGGGAGCTGTTTTTT. It yields the protein CASSRISTSDTGELFF. Drawing the rest from reference TRBV5-1 and TRBJ2-2, the complete variable domain is KAGVTQTPRYLIKTRGQQVTLSCSPISGHRSVSWYQQTPGQGLQFLFEYFSETQRNKGNFPGRFSGRQFSNSRSEMNVSTLELGDSALYLCASSRISTSDTGELFFGEGSRLTVL.

The genes are TRBV10-3 and TRBJ2-5; weak D call: TRBD1 (5 bases). Trimming removed 6 bases at V and 0 bases at J, with 14 bases between. Germline CDR1 reads ENHRY; CDR2 reads SYGVKD. This CDR3 contains 15 residues. CDR3 sequence: CAISQQEGYQETQYF. The CDR3 nucleotides read TGTGCCATCAGCCAACAGGAAGGATACCAAGAGACCCAGTACTTC.

The chain has TRBV19 and TRBJ1-5; D possibly corresponds to TRBD1 (6 bases). The V end was cut by 6 bases, the J end by 4 bases, with 10 bases between. The CDR3 spans 13 residues. Germline CDR1 is LNHDA and CDR2 is SQIVND (reference sequence). CDR3 nucleotide sequence: TGTGCCAGTAGCACAGGGATAAATCAGCCCCAGCATTTT. Translated, it gives CASSTGINQPQHF.